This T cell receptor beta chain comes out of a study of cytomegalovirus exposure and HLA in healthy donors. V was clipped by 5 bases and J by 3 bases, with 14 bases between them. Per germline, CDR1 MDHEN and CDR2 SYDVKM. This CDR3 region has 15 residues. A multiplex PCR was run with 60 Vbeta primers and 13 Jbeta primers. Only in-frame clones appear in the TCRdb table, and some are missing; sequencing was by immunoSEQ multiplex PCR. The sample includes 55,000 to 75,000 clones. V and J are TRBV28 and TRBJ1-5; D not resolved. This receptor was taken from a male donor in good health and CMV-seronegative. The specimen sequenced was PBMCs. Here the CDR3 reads CASSTPNGLNQPQHF. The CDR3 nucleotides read TGTGCCAGCAGTACTCCGAATGGTCTCAATCAGCCCCAGCATTTT. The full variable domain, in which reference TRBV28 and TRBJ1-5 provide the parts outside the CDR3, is DVKVTQSSRYLVKRTGEKVFLECVQDMDHENMFWYRQDPGLGLRLIYFSYDVKMKEKGDIPEGYSVSREKKERFSLILESASTNQTSMYLCASSTPNGLNQPQHFGDGTRLSIL.